The 27 T cell receptor beta chains below come from one sample, sequenced in a study of PD-1 blockade in classical Hodgkin lymphoma. Exposure to brentuximab vedotin varied, and each patient had relapsed following autologous stem cell transplantation. Clones were sequenced by immunoSEQ multiplex PCR, and TCRdb holds only the in-frame ones, with some missing. The data hold about 98,000 clones, with roughly 80% observed a single time. The input for sequencing was peripheral blood mononuclear cells (PBMCs), taken before the second cycle of nivolumab. The receptors come from a human donor with classical Hodgkin lymphoma.

This sequence joins TRBV30 and TRBJ1-1; D is undetermined. With 6 bases removed from V and 8 bases from J, the gap between germline ends came to 4 bases. Germline assignment: CDR1 GTSNPN and CDR2 SVGIG (reference sequence). The CDR3 loop spans 8 amino acids. The CDR3 DNA sequence: TGTGCCTGCAGAGAAGCTTTCTTT. Translated: CACREAFF.

The chain is built from TRBV5-1 and TRBJ2-1, with 10 positions matching TRBD2. The V segment lost 4 bases and the J segment 8 bases; nucleotides outside the gene matches: 6. The CDR3 sequence is 14 residues long. The germline V gene has CDR1 SGHRS and CDR2 YFSETQ. CDR3 sequence reads: CASSVTSGIDEQFF. The CDR3 region has the DNA TGCGCCAGCAGCGTTACTAGCGGGATCGATGAGCAGTTCTTC. The full variable domain, rest sourced from reference TRBV5-1 and TRBJ2-1, is KAGVTQTPRYLIKTRGQQVTLSCSPISGHRSVSWYQQTPGQGLQFLFEYFSETQRNKGNFPGRFSGRQFSNSRSEMNVSTLELGDSALYLCASSVTSGIDEQFFGPGTRLTVL.

The chain employs TRBV10-3 and TRBJ1-1, with a weak D call TRBD1 (5 bases). V lost 5 bases to trimming and J lost 5 bases, with 12 bases between them. The CDR3 runs 13 residues. Germline V gives CDR1 ENHRY, CDR2 SYGVKD. The CDR3 region has the DNA TGTGCCATCAGTCCCCGTGAGGGGACTGAAGCTTTCTTT. Translating gives CAISPREGTEAFF.

The chain couples TRBV15 to TRBJ2-1; a weak D match, TRBD1 (5 bases). Looked up from germline, CDR1 is LNHNV and CDR2 is YYDKDF (reference sequence). Trimming removed 0 bases from V and 4 bases from J, with 10 bases in between. The CDR3 spans 15 residues. CDR3 protein: CATSRDTGVYNEQFF. CDR3 nucleotides: TGTGCCACCAGCAGAGATACAGGAGTTTACAATGAGCAGTTCTTC.

The gene calls are TRBV7-8 and TRBJ2-7, with a weak D call TRBD1 (6 bases). Germline V gene sequence: CDR1 SGHVS, CDR2 FQNEAQ. This CDR3 region has 13 residues. Trimming pared 5 bases from V and 0 bases from J, leaving 8 bases between. CDR3 in DNA: TGTGCCAGCAGCAGGGGGATCTCCTACGAGCAGTACTTC. Translated, it gives CASSRGISYEQYF.

This chain links TRBV19 with TRBJ2-7; the D is unclear. Germline V CDR1 and CDR2: LNHDA, SQIVND (reference sequence). This CDR3 contains 14 residues. Trimming pared 4 bases from V and 0 bases from J, leaving 10 bases between. The CDR3: CASSKQLSSYEQYF. The DNA for the CDR3 is TGTGCCAGTAGTAAGCAGTTGAGCTCCTACGAGCAGTACTTC.

This rearrangement joins TRBV10-3 to TRBJ2-7; the D gene is possibly TRBD1 (5 bases). Trimming removed 10 bases from V and 0 bases from J, with 13 bases in between. Germline V gene sequence: CDR1 ENHRY, CDR2 SYGVKD. CDR3 length: 13 residues. This CDR3 reads CASQTDSSYEQYF. CDR3 nucleotide sequence: TGTGCCAGCCAGACAGACAGCTCCTACGAGCAGTACTTC.

The chain combines TRBV5-1 with TRBJ2-5; maybe TRBD1 (6 bases). Between the trimmed V and J ends, which lost 4 bases and 5 bases, there was a span of 15 bases. Germline loops: CDR1 SGHRS, CDR2 YFSETQ. This CDR3 comprises 14 residues. The CDR3 DNA follows: TGCGCCAGCAGCCAAGGCACAGGGTGGGAGACCCAGTACTTC. Amino acid sequence: CASSQGTGWETQYF.

The rearrangement uses TRBV11-2 and TRBJ2-1; D remains unclear. CDR1 is SGHAT and CDR2 is FQNNGV in the germline V gene. The CDR3 extends over 12 amino acids. Trimming left V 1 base short and J 8 bases short, with 6 bases between. This chain's CDR3 is CASSLGVYEQFF. The CDR3 DNA reads TGTGCCAGCAGCTTAGGGGTTTATGAGCAGTTCTTC.

This chain uses TRBV7-6 with TRBJ2-1, with 8 bases lining up with TRBD1. V shed 8 bases, J shed 0 bases, and the junction held 15 bases outside the gene matches. The CDR3 runs 18 residues. Germline V CDR1 and CDR2: SGHVS, FNYEAQ. CDR3 sequence (DNA): TGTGCCAGCGTCCCTAGGGGTGGTGGGACAGGCTCCTACAATGAGCAGTTCTTC. Protein sequence: CASVPRGGGTGSYNEQFF.

The chain recombines TRBV13 with TRBJ2-3; 10 bases are shared with TRBD1. CDR1 is PRHDT, CDR2 FYEKMQ, per germline (reference sequence). V dropped 5 bases and J dropped 1; count of bases not matched to a gene: 6. This CDR3 is built from 16 residues. In DNA form, the CDR3 reads TGTGCCAGCAGCCTTATGACAGGGGGCGGCACAGATACGCAGTATTTT. It encodes CASSLMTGGGTDTQYF. The complete variable domain, with remaining parts taken from reference TRBV13 and TRBJ2-3, reads AAGVIQSPRHLIKEKRETATLKCYPIPRHDTVYWYQQGPGQDPQFLISFYEKMQSDKGSIPDRFSAQQFSDYHSELNMSSLELGDSALYFCASSLMTGGGTDTQYFGPGTRLTVL.

Concerning this clone itself: This sample also contains other DNA sequences that code for the same CDR3. V usage is TRBV6-4 and J usage is TRBJ2-1; D uncertain. The CDR3 is 13 residues long. With 2 bases removed from V and 0 bases from J, the gap between germline ends came to 2 bases. Germline V gene lookup returns CDR1 MRHNA and CDR2 SNTAGT. The CDR3 DNA sequence: TGTGCCAGCAGTGACGACTCCTACAATGAGCAGTTCTTC. It is translated as CASSDDSYNEQFF.

This clone counts as medium-sized (0.01 to 0.1%). The chain couples TRBV4-3 to TRBJ2-3, with 8 positions matching TRBD2. This CDR3 has 15 amino acids. Germline V gives CDR1 LGHNA, CDR2 YSLEER. V shed 0 bases and J 5 bases; nucleotides not matched to a gene: 4. The chain's CDR3 is CASSQEREALDTQYF. CDR3 DNA: TGCGCCAGCAGCCAAGAGCGGGAGGCGCTAGATACGCAGTATTTT.

The chain is built from TRBV7-2 and TRBJ1-4, with D possibly being TRBD1 (5 bases). Trimming left V 6 bases short and J 0 bases short, with 8 bases between. The CDR3 length is 14 residues. Looked up from germline, CDR1 is SGHTA and CDR2 is FQGNSA. The CDR3 bases are TGTGCCAGCAGGGCGGGGGCAACTAATGAAAAACTGTTTTTT. Protein sequence: CASRAGATNEKLFF.

The DNA of the CDR3 is TGCGCCAGCAGTGAGTCGAAAACCCAGGAGGGGTGCAAGAACACTGAAGCTTTCTTT. Its translation: CASSESKTQEGCKNTEAFF. The chain links TRBV10-1 to TRBJ1-1, with D tentatively TRBD1 (5 bases). Trimming cost V 0 bases and J 1 base, with 21 bases left between them. Germline V lookup: CDR1 WNHNN, CDR2 SYGVQD (reference sequence). The CDR3 runs to 19 residues.

J is TRBJ2-3 and V is TRBV19, with TRBD1 matching 8 bases. Germline lookup yields CDR1 LNHDA and CDR2 SQIVND (reference sequence). The V gene end was trimmed by 6 bases and the J gene end by 4 bases; junction bases not matched to a gene: 9. The CDR3 sequence is 15 residues long. CDR3 region: CASRKPGQGSDTQYF. CDR3 bases: TGTGCCAGTAGAAAGCCCGGACAGGGTTCAGATACGCAGTATTTT.

The chain employs TRBV28 and TRBJ2-5; D gene uncertain. Germline CDR1 and CDR2: MDHEN and SYDVKM. The V gene lost 1 base and the J gene lost 1 base, with 4 bases spanning the gap. The length of the CDR3 is 13 residues. CDR3 residues: CASSLSFQETQYF. The CDR3 DNA reads TGTGCCAGCAGTTTATCGTTCCAAGAGACCCAGTACTTC.

The V gene is TRBV2, the J gene TRBJ2-7; D gene uncertain. V lost 6 bases to trimming and J lost 2 bases, with 5 bases between them. The CDR3 contains 11 residues. Germline V gene data show CDR1 as SNHLY and CDR2 as FYNNEI. The CDR3 coding sequence is TGTGCCAGCAGGAAGACCTACGAGCAGTACTTC. Its translation: CASRKTYEQYF. The whole variable domain, remainder taken from reference TRBV2 and TRBJ2-7, is EPEVTQTPSHQVTQMGQEVILRCVPISNHLYFYWYRQILGQKVEFLVSFYNNEISEKSEIFDDQFSVERPDGSNFTLKIRSTKLEDSAMYFCASRKTYEQYFGPGTRLTVT.

The rearrangement joins TRBV19 to TRBJ2-2, with D maybe TRBD2 (6 bases). V dropped 3 bases and J dropped 1 base, with 9 bases sitting between them. The CDR3 sequence is 15 residues long. Germline CDR1 and CDR2: LNHDA and SQIVND (reference sequence). In DNA, the CDR3 is TGTGCCAGTAGTATCTCGGGACTGAACACCGGGGAGCTGTTTTTT. Translating gives CASSISGLNTGELFF.

The CDR3 nucleotides are TGTGCCAGCAGTGAAGCGACCTTGGGCGAGCAGTACTTC. Translating gives CASSEATLGEQYF. The V gene is TRBV2, the J gene TRBJ2-7; the D is unclear. The CDR3 is 13 residues long. Germline assignment: CDR1 SNHLY and CDR2 FYNNEI. Trimming removed 0 bases at V and 6 bases at J, with 9 bases between.

The chain has TRBV7-6 and TRBJ1-5; a weak D match, TRBD1 (5 bases). CDR3 size: 17 residues. V lost 1 base and J lost 6, with 19 bases in between. Germline V gene sequence: CDR1 SGHVS, CDR2 FNYEAQ. CDR3 amino acids: CASSLDVGRIGGQPQHF. CDR3 nucleotides: TGTGCCAGCAGCTTAGATGTGGGACGGATTGGGGGTCAGCCCCAGCATTTT.

The CDR3 region is CASSQDTRVEQYF. The CDR3 region has the DNA TGCGCCAGCAGCCAAGATACACGGGTTGAGCAGTACTTC. The V call is TRBV4-3, the J call TRBJ2-5; D gene unclear. Looked up from germline, CDR1 is LGHNA and CDR2 is YSLEER. Trimming left V 0 bases short and J 11 bases short, with 13 bases between. The CDR3 contains 13 residues.

Regarding this clone: The same CDR3 also results from other DNA sequences found in this sample. This chain connects TRBV15 to TRBJ1-5, with D tentatively TRBD1 (5 bases). Germline V lookup: CDR1 LNHNV, CDR2 YYDKDF (reference sequence). This CDR3 comprises 14 residues. Trimming pared 3 bases from V and 1 base from J, leaving 7 bases between. The chain's CDR3 is CATSRGGSNQPQHF. For the CDR3, the DNA is TGTGCCACCAGCAGGGGGGGGAGCAATCAGCCCCAGCATTTT.

This clone is a singleton in its sample. This chain joins TRBV7-3 and TRBJ2-1, with 11 positions matching TRBD2. The germline gives CDR1 SGHTA, CDR2 FQGTGA. The V gene end was trimmed by 5 bases and the J gene end by 3 bases; junction bases not matched to a gene: 3. This CDR3 has 15 residues. CDR3: CASSPGLADYNEQFF. Here the CDR3 DNA reads TGTGCCAGCAGCCCGGGACTAGCGGACTACAATGAGCAGTTCTTC.

The chain employs TRBV19 and TRBJ2-1; no definite D call. The CDR3 is 13 residues long. The V gene's germline CDR1 is LNHDA and CDR2 SQIVND (reference sequence). V was clipped by 3 bases and J by 10 bases, with 13 bases between them. The CDR3 DNA reads TGTGCCAGTAGTATCCAGAAGGGCGGAGAGCAGTTCTTC. It codes for CASSIQKGGEQFF.

The chain joins TRBV7-6 to TRBJ2-5; D not resolved. V dropped 5 bases and J dropped 0 bases, with 4 bases sitting between them. This CDR3 spans 12 amino acids. The V gene's germline CDR1 is SGHVS and CDR2 FNYEAQ. CDR3 loop: CASSRDQETQYF. The CDR3 region has the DNA TGTGCCAGCAGCCGGGACCAAGAGACCCAGTACTTC.

The chain employs TRBV7-2 and TRBJ2-5; D gene ambiguous. With 5 bases removed from V and 5 bases from J, the gap between germline ends came to 6 bases. Germline lookup yields CDR1 SGHTA and CDR2 FQGNSA. The CDR3 extends over 11 amino acids. CDR3 nucleotide sequence: TGTGCCAGCAGCCTTCAGGAGACCCAGTACTTC. It translates to CASSLQETQYF.